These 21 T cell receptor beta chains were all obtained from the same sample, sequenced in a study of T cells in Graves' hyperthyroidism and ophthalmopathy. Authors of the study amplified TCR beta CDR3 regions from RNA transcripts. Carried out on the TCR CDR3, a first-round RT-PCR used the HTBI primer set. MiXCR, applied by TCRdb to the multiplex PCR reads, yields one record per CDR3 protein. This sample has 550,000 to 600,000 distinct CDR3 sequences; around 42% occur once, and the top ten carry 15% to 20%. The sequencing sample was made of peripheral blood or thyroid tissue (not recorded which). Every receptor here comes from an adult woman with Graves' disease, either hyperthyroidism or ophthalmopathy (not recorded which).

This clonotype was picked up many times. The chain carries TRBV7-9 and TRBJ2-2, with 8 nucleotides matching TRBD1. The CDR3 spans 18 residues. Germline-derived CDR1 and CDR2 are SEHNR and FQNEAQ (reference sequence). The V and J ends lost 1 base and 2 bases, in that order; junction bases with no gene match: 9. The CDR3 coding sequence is TGTGCCAGCAGCTTAGACCTGGGACAGGTTTTCAACACCGGGGAGCTGTTTTTT. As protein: CASSLDLGQVFNTGELFF.

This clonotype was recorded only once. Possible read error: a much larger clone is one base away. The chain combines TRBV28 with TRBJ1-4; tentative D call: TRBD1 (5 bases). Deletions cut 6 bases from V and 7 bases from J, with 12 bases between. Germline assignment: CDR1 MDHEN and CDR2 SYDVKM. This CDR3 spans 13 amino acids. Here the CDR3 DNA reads TGTGCCAGCAGGCAGGCGGGACTTGAAAAACTGTTTTTT. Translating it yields CASRQAGLEKLFF.

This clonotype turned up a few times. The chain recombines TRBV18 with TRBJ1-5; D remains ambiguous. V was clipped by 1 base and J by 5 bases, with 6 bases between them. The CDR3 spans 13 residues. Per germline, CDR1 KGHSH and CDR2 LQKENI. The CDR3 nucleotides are TGTGCCAGCTCACCACGGGCGGATCAGCCCCAGCATTTT. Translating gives CASSPRADQPQHF. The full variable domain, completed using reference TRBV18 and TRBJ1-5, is NAGVMQNPRHLVRRRGQEARLRCSPMKGHSHVYWYRQLPEEGLKFMVYLQKENIIDESGMPKERFSAEFPKEGPSILRIQQVVRGDSAAYFCASSPRADQPQHFGDGTRLSIL.

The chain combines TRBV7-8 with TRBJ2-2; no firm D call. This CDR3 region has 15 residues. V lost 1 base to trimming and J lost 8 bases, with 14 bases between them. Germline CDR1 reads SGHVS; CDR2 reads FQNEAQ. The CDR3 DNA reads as TGTGCCAGCAGCTTAGACCTCGGGTTCTCTGGGGAGCTGTTTTTT. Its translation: CASSLDLGFSGELFF.

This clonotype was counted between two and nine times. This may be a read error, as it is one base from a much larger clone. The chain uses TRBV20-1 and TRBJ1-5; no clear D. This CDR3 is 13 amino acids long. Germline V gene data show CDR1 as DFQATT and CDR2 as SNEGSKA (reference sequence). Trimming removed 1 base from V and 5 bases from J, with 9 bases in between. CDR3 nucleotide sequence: TGCAGTGCTAGAGGCCCAGGTGATCAGCCCCAGCATTTT. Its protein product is CSARGPGDQPQHF.

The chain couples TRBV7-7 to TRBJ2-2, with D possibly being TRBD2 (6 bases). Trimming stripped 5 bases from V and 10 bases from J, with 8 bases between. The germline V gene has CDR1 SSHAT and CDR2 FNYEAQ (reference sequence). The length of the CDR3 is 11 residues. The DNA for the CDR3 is TGTGCCAGCAGCCCGGGGGTGGAGCTGTTTTTT. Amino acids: CASSPGVELFF.

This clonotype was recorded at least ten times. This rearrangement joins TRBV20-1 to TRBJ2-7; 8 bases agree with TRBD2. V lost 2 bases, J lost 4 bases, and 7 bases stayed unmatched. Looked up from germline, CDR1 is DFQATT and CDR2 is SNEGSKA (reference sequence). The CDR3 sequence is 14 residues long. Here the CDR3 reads CSARSSREVYEQYF. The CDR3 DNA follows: TGCAGTGCTAGAAGTTCGCGGGAGGTTTACGAGCAGTACTTC.

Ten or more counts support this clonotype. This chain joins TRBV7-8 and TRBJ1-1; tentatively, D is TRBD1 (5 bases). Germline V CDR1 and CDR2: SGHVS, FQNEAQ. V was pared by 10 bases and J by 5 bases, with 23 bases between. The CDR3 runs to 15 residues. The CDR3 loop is CATSRNQVPGTEAFF. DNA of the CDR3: TGTGCCACGTCGCGAAATCAGGTCCCAGGGACTGAAGCTTTCTTT.

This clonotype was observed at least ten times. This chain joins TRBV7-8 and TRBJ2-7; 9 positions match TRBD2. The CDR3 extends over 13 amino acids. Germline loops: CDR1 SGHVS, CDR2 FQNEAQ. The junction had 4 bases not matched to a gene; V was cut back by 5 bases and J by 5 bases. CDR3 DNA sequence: TGTGCCAGCAGCACTGGACTAGCGAACGAGCAGTACTTC. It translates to CASSTGLANEQYF.

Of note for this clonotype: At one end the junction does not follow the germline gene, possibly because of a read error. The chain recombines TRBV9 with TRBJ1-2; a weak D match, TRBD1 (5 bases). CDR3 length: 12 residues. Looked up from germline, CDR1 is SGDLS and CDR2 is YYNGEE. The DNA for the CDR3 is TGTGCCAGCAGCGTACGCTTGGGGGAGGCCACTTTC. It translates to CASSVRLGEATF.

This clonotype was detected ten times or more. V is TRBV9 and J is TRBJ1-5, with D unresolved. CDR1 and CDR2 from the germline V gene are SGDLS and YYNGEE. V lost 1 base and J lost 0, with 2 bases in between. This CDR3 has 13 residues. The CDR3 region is CASSVSSNQPQHF. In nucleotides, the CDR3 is TGTGCCAGCAGCGTATCTAGCAATCAGCCCCAGCATTTT. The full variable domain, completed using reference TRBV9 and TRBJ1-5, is DSGVTQTPKHLITATGQRVTLRCSPRSGDLSVYWYQQSLDQGLQFLIQYYNGEERAKGNILERFSAQQFPDLHSELNLSSLELGDSALYFCASSVSSNQPQHFGDGTRLSIL.

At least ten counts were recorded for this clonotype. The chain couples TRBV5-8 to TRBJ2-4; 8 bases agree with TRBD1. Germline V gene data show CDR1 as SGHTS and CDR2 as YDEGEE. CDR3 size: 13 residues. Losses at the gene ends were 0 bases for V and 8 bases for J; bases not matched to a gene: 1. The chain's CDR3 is CASSLDRGDIQYF. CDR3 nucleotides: TGTGCCAGCAGCTTGGACAGGGGGGACATTCAGTACTTC.

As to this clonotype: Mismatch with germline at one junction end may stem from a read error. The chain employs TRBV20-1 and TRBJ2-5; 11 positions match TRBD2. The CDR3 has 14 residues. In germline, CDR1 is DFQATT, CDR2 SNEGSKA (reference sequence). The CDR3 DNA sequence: TGCAGAGCTAGAGGTCTAGCGGGAGGAGAGACCCAGTACTTC. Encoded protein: CRARGLAGGETQYF.

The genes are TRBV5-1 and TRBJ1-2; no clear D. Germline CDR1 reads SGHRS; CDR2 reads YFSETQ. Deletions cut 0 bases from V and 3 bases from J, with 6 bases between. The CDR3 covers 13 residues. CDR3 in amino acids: CASSLVGYYGYTF. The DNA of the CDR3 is TGCGCCAGCAGCTTGGTCGGATACTATGGCTACACCTTC. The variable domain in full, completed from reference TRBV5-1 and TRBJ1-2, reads KAGVTQTPRYLIKTRGQQVTLSCSPISGHRSVSWYQQTPGQGLQFLFEYFSETQRNKGNFPGRFSGRQFSNSRSEMNVSTLELGDSALYLCASSLVGYYGYTFGSGTRLTVV.

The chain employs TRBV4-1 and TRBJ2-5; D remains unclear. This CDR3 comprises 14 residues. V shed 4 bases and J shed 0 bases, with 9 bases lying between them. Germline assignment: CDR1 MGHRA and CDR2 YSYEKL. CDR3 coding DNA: TGCGCCAGCAGCCTCGCGCACTACCAAGAGACCCAGTACTTC. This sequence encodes CASSLAHYQETQYF.

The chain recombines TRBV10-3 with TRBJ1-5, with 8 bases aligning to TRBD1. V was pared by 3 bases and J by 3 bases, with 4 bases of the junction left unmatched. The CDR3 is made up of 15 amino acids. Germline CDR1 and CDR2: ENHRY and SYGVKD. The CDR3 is CAISEGQGLNQPQHF. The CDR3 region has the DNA TGTGCCATCAGTGAAGGACAGGGACTCAATCAGCCCCAGCATTTT.

CDR3 nucleotides: TGCAGCGCCCGGACAGAGAACACTGAAGCTTTCTTT. This codes for CSARTENTEAFF. The V call is TRBV29-1, the J call TRBJ1-1; D is perhaps TRBD1 (6 bases). V dropped 7 bases and J dropped 1 base, with 10 bases sitting between them. CDR3 size: 12 residues. Germline CDR1 reads SQVTM; CDR2 reads ANQGSEA.

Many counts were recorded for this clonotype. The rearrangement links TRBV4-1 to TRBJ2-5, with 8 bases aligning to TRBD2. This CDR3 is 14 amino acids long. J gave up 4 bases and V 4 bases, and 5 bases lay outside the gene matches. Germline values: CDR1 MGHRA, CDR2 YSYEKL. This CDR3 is CASSLAGLRETQYF. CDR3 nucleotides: TGCGCCAGCAGCCTAGCGGGATTACGAGAGACCCAGTACTTC.

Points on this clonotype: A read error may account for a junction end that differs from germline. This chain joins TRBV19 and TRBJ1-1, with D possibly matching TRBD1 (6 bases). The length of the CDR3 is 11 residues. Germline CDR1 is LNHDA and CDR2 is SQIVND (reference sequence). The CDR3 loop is CASSIVGAALF. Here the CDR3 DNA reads TGTGCCAGTAGTATCGTGGGGGCCGCTCTCTTT. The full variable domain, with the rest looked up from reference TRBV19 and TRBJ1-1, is DGGITQSPKYLFRKEGQNVTLSCEQNLNHDAMYWYRQDPGQGLRLIYYSQIVNDFQKGDIAEGYSVSREKKESFPLTVTSAQKNPTAFYLCASSIVGAALFGQGTRLTVV.

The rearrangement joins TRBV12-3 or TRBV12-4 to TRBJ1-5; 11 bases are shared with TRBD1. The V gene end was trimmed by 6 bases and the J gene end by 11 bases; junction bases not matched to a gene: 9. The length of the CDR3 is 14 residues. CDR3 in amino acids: CASSTDRGLETQHF. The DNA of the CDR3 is TGTGCCAGCAGCACGGACAGGGGGCTTGAGACCCAGCATTTT.

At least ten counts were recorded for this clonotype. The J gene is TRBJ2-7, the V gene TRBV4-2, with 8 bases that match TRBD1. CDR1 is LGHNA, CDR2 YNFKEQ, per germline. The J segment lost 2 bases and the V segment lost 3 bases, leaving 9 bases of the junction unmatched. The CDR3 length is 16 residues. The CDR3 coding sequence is TGTGCCAGCAGCCACTCCTCAGGGGGCAGCCCCTACGAGCAGTACTTC. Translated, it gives CASSHSSGGSPYEQYF.